This T cell receptor (beta chain) originates from a study of T cell responses to AZD1222 COVID-19 vaccine. Profiled with immunoSEQ multiplex PCR; TCRdb holds only in-frame clones, not every one. The profile shows more than 130,000 clones, 90% of them singletons. The CDR3 is made up of 14 amino acids. The germline V gene encodes CDR1 KGHDR and CDR2 SFDVKD. The V end was cut by 5 bases, the J end by 4 bases, with 11 bases between. Sequenced here: peripheral blood, sampled on day 0 of AZD1222 vaccination. The TCR sequence derives from an adult in good health. This chain connects TRBV24-1 to TRBJ1-5, with D perhaps matching TRBD1 (5 bases). The CDR3 DNA is TGTGCCACCAGTGCGTTAGGGGCGAATCAGCCCCAGCATTTT. The encoded protein is CATSALGANQPQHF.